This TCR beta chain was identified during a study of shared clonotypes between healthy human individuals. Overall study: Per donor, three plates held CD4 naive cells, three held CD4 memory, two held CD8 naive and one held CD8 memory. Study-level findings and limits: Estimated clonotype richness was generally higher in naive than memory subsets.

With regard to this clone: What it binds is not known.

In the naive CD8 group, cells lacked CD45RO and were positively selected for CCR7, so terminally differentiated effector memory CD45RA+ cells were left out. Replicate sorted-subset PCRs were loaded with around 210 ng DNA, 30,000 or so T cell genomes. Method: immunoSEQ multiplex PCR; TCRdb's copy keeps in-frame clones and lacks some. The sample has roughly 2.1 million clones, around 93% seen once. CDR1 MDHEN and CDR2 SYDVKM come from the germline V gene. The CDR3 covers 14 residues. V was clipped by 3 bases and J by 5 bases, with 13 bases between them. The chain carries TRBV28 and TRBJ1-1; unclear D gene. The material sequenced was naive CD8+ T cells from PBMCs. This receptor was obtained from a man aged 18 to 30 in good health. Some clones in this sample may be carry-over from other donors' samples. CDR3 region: CASSFEGVGTEAFF. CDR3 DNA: TGTGCCAGCAGTTTTGAGGGAGTGGGGACTGAAGCTTTCTTT.